The present T cell receptor beta chain was sequenced within a study of HIV-infected children after antiretroviral therapy interruption. Whole-study context: Children were on planned treatment interruption or continuous treatment. Most participating children were previously exposed to EBV and CMV. For the interruption arm, samples span week 0 through about 3 years after study end.

V lost 3 bases and J 7 bases, leaving 14 bases between the germline ends. Germline CDR1 and CDR2: SGHKS and YYEKEE (reference sequence). The CDR3 runs 13 residues. RNA-based 3' RACE libraries used unique molecular identifiers. MiXCR, applied by TCRdb to the 3' RACE reads, yields one record per CDR3 protein. This table has roughly 46,000 distinct CDR3 sequences, 4.3% appearing once. This clonotype was counted at least ten times. Treatment: PENTA 11 planned treatment interruption arm or continuous ART arm. This clonotype was sampled from a pool of human donors with HIV. The material was CD45RA+ CD4+ T cells from PBMCs, pooled from several time points, obtained from a donor given antiretroviral therapy, either interrupted or continuous. Subset here: naive CD4+ CD45RA+ CD45RO- T cells. The gene calls are TRBV5-5 and TRBJ2-7; possibly TRBD1 for D (6 bases). This chain's CDR3 is CASSYGTGTEQYF. Written as DNA, the CDR3 is TGTGCCAGCAGCTACGGAACAGGGACAGAGCAGTACTTC.